This TCR beta chain was sequenced in a study of T cells in localized non-small cell lung cancer. Study-level results: Clonality peaked in uninvolved adjacent lung rather than tumor. Among the top 100 tumor clones, a median around 50 appeared in adjacent lung.

Profiling relied on immunoSEQ multiplex PCR, and the TCRdb table lists in-frame clones only, not all of them. The data hold 2,500 to 3,000 clones, with 28% observed a single time. As regards this clone: Its antigen remains unidentified.

This CDR3 has 14 amino acids. Per germline, CDR1 MNHGY and CDR2 SAAAGT. The germline V and J ends were trimmed by 7 bases and 4 bases, with 16 bases remaining between them. The sequence derives from a female donor older than 55 with stage I lung adenocarcinoma. This chain connects TRBV6-8 to TRBJ1-2, with D possibly matching TRBD1 (5 bases). The material was lung tumor tissue, obtained before any cancer treatment. This CDR3 reads CASTLRGAPYGYTF. The CDR3 DNA reads as TGTGCCAGCACCTTACGAGGGGCTCCCTATGGCTACACCTTC.